This T cell receptor (beta chain) was sequenced during a study of shared clonotypes between healthy human individuals. Once extracted for a subset, genomic DNA was divided evenly among several immunoSEQ plates. TCRdb's table, derived via immunoSEQ multiplex PCR, lists solely in-frame clones and lacks some. Here the sample spans roughly 2,000,000 clones, roughly 95% being singletons. It was CD45RO-negative cells, positively selected for CCR7, that made up naive CD8 cells, with terminally differentiated effector memory CD45RA+ cells excluded. Trimming took 0 bases from V and 4 from J, leaving 13 bases between them. The length of the CDR3 is 15 residues. Per germline, CDR1 ENHRY and CDR2 SYGVKD.

The chain carries TRBV10-3 and TRBJ2-7; possible D gene TRBD1, 5 bases. Sequences were obtained from naive CD8+ T cells from PBMCs. The sequence came from a man between 18 and 35 years old in good health. Some clones in this sample may be carry-over from other donors' samples. The CDR3 DNA reads TGTGCCATCAGTGAGTCGATCCAGGGTTGGTACGAGCAGTACTTC. Amino acids: CAISESIQGWYEQYF.